These 17 T cell receptor beta chains were sequenced from one sample in a study of radiotherapy plus CTLA-4 blockade in lung cancer (dated by TCRdb to 2017 to 2018). Libraries came from the immunoSEQ multiplex PCR assay. TCRdb limited this immuneACCESS table to in-frame rearrangements with V and J called. A share of clones is missing; checked studies link under half to unresolved V genes, and the rest is unexplained. The sample table holds tens of thousands of clones, of which around 90% were seen once. Approximately 15% of the sample belongs to the ten largest clones. Sample: peripheral blood, taken from a patient treated with radiotherapy plus ipilimumab. The receptors were sampled from a human donor with non-small cell lung cancer that progressed on radiotherapy plus ipilimumab.

This chain uses TRBV21-1 with TRBJ2-7. TRBV21-1 is a documented pseudogene. The CDR3 extends over 13 amino acids. Here the CDR3 DNA reads TGTGCCAGCAGTCCGGGGACCTCCTACGAGCAGTACTTC. Its translation is CASSPGTSYEQYF.

This chain connects TRBV5-8 to TRBJ2-7, with a possible D match to TRBD2 (6 bases). Between the trimmed V and J ends, which lost 5 bases and 2 bases, there was a span of 17 bases. Germline CDR1 and CDR2: SGHTS and YDEGEE. This CDR3 contains 15 residues. The DNA of the CDR3 is TGTGCCAGCAGTTTTGGTAGGACTACCACCTACGAGCAGTACTTC. It specifies CASSFGRTTTYEQYF.

This clone appeared a single time. The J gene is TRBJ1-4, the V gene TRBV6-5, with no clear D. Per germline, CDR1 MNHEY and CDR2 SVGAGI. With 6 bases removed from V and 7 bases from J, the gap between germline ends came to 18 bases. The CDR3 sequence is 15 residues long. CDR3 in amino acids: CASSRTGLGGEKLFF. As DNA, the CDR3 is TGTGCCAGCAGCAGAACCGGACTGGGAGGTGAAAAACTGTTTTTT.

The chain has TRBV2 and TRBJ2-7, with D tentatively TRBD1 (6 bases). CDR1 is SNHLY and CDR2 is FYNNEI in the germline V gene. The CDR3 runs 12 residues. V lost 8 bases to trimming and J lost 7 bases, with 15 bases between them. The CDR3 loop is CASGGGPMEQYF. The CDR3 DNA reads TGTGCCAGCGGGGGCGGCCCTATGGAGCAGTACTTC.

This rearrangement joins TRBV28 to TRBJ2-3; no firm D call. The ends were cut back, 6 bases at V and 1 base at J, with 17 bases in the middle. This CDR3 comprises 16 residues. Germline CDR1 reads MDHEN; CDR2 reads SYDVKM. The CDR3 sequence is CASSSVLELGTDTQYF. CDR3 DNA: TGTGCCAGCAGCTCTGTCTTGGAGCTAGGCACAGATACGCAGTATTTT.

This clone was observed a few times. The chain combines TRBV18 with TRBJ1-2; 9 bases fit TRBD1. V was pared by 4 bases and J by 6 bases, with 3 bases of the junction left unmatched. The CDR3 contains 13 residues. Germline CDR1 is KGHSH and CDR2 is LQKENI. Written as DNA, the CDR3 is TGTGCCAGCTCACTGACAGGGGGTAATGGCTACACCTTC. As protein: CASSLTGGNGYTF.

The CDR3 spells CASSLHRAATNEKLFF. Written as DNA, the CDR3 is TGTGCCAGTAGTCTTCACAGGGCTGCAACTAATGAAAAACTGTTTTTT. V is TRBV19 and J is TRBJ1-4, with a weak D call TRBD1 (6 bases). V was clipped by 5 bases and J by 0 bases, with 13 bases between them. CDR1 and CDR2 from the germline V gene are LNHDA and SQIVND (reference sequence). The CDR3 consists of 16 residues.

The rearrangement links TRBV4-1 to TRBJ1-4; no reliable D call. Germline CDR1 MGHRA, CDR2 YSYEKL. V was clipped by 2 bases and J by 0 bases, with 7 bases between them. This CDR3 is built from 15 residues. The CDR3 nucleotides read TGCGCCAGCAGCCAACGCAGAGCAACTAATGAAAAACTGTTTTTT. It is translated as CASSQRRATNEKLFF.

This chain links TRBV4-2 with TRBJ2-3; TRBD2 matches 13 bases. Looked up from germline, CDR1 is LGHNA and CDR2 is YNFKEQ. There are 15 residues in the CDR3. The junction had 5 bases not matched to a gene; V was cut back by 6 bases and J by 5 bases. The CDR3 loop reads CASRRLAGGQDTQYF. The CDR3 nucleotides are TGTGCCAGCAGGCGACTAGCGGGGGGACAAGATACGCAGTATTTT.

This clone came up once. The chain has TRBV19 and TRBJ2-7; possibly TRBD1 or TRBD2 for D (6 bases each). Germline assignment: CDR1 LNHDA and CDR2 SQIVND (reference sequence). This CDR3 is built from 15 residues. Trimming stripped 8 bases from V and 2 bases from J, with 19 bases between. CDR3 loop: CASALGGRETYEQYF. In DNA, the CDR3 is TGTGCCAGTGCCCTTGGGGGGCGCGAGACCTACGAGCAGTACTTC.

This chain connects TRBV30 to TRBJ1-2; TRBD1 aligns across 11 bases. The CDR3 has 18 residues. The J segment lost 4 bases and the V segment lost 3 bases, leaving 16 bases of the junction unmatched. The germline gives CDR1 GTSNPN, CDR2 SVGIG (reference sequence). Here the CDR3 reads CAWRSPFRTGGKTYGYTF. The CDR3 DNA reads as TGTGCCTGGAGGTCACCGTTTCGGACAGGGGGCAAGACCTATGGCTACACCTTC. Full variable domain (remainder filled in from reference TRBV30 and TRBJ1-2): SQTIHQWPATLVQPVGSPLSLECTVEGTSNPNLYWYRQAAGRGLQLLFYSVGIGQISSEVPQNLSASRPQDRQFILSSKKLLLSDSGFYLCAWRSPFRTGGKTYGYTFGSGTRLTVV.

V and J are TRBV6-5 and TRBJ2-5, with 12 bases identical to TRBD2. V lost 2 bases to trimming and J lost 4 bases; unmatched junction nucleotides: 2. Germline values: CDR1 MNHEY, CDR2 SVGAGI. CDR3 size: 15 residues. The CDR3 here is CASSYPTSGRETQYF. CDR3 DNA: TGTGCCAGCAGTTACCCGACTAGCGGGAGAGAGACCCAGTACTTC.

The chain is built from TRBV5-1 and TRBJ2-3; maybe TRBD2 (7 bases). This CDR3 has 14 amino acids. Deletions cut 4 bases from V and 6 bases from J, with 15 bases between. The germline gives CDR1 SGHRS, CDR2 YFSETQ. CDR3 in DNA: TGCGCCAGCAGCCCTCCGGGGAGGGGGGATACGCAGTATTTT. It is translated as CASSPPGRGDTQYF.

This clone was observed once. The V gene is TRBV2, the J gene TRBJ2-7, with 7 bases fitting TRBD1. The ends lost 10 bases at V and 8 bases at J; junction bases unmatched: 14. The CDR3 has 13 residues. Looked up from germline, CDR1 is SNHLY and CDR2 is FYNNEI. CDR3: CATTYLDRVQQYF. The DNA for the CDR3 is TGTGCCACCACCTACCTAGACAGGGTCCAGCAGTACTTC. Full variable domain (remainder filled in from reference TRBV2 and TRBJ2-7): EPEVTQTPSHQVTQMGQEVILRCVPISNHLYFYWYRQILGQKVEFLVSFYNNEISEKSEIFDDQFSVERPDGSNFTLKIRSTKLEDSAMYFCATTYLDRVQQYFGPGTRLTVT.

V and J are TRBV6-1 and TRBJ1-2; no clear D gene. The CDR3 contains 15 residues. Trimming stripped 7 bases from V and 8 bases from J, with 23 bases between. Looked up from germline, CDR1 is MNHNS and CDR2 is SASEGT. This chain's CDR3 is CASTYAGGSGSGYTF. The CDR3 bases are TGTGCCAGCACTTATGCGGGAGGTTCTGGATCGGGCTACACCTTC.

The sample holds a few counts of this clone. This sequence joins TRBV6-4 and TRBJ1-2; 9 nucleotides line up with TRBD1. The CDR3 consists of 13 residues. With 6 bases clipped from V and 4 bases from J, the junction kept 3 bases outside the gene matches. Germline-derived CDR1 and CDR2 are MRHNA and SNTAGT. The CDR3 is CASSETGGYGYTF. In DNA, the CDR3 is TGTGCCAGCAGCGAGACAGGGGGCTATGGCTACACCTTC.

The DNA of the CDR3 is TGCGCCAGCAGCCAAAACCGACAGGGGGCGCAGTCCGGGGAGCTGTTTTTT. Residues: CASSQNRQGAQSGELFF. The genes are TRBV4-3 and TRBJ2-2; TRBD1 matches at 10 bases. The trim removed 2 bases at V and 6 bases at J, leaving 9 bases unmatched. Germline assignment: CDR1 LGHNA and CDR2 YSLEER. CDR3 length: 17 amino acids.